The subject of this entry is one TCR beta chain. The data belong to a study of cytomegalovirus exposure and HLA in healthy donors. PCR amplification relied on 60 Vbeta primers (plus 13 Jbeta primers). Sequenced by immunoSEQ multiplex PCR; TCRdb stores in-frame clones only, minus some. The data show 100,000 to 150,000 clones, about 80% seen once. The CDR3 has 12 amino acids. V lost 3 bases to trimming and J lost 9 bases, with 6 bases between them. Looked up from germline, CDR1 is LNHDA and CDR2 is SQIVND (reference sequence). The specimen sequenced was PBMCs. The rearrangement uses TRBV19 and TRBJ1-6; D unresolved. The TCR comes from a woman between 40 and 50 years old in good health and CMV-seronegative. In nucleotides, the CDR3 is TGTGCCAGTAGTATCGTGAGTTCACCCCTCCACTTT. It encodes CASSIVSSPLHF.